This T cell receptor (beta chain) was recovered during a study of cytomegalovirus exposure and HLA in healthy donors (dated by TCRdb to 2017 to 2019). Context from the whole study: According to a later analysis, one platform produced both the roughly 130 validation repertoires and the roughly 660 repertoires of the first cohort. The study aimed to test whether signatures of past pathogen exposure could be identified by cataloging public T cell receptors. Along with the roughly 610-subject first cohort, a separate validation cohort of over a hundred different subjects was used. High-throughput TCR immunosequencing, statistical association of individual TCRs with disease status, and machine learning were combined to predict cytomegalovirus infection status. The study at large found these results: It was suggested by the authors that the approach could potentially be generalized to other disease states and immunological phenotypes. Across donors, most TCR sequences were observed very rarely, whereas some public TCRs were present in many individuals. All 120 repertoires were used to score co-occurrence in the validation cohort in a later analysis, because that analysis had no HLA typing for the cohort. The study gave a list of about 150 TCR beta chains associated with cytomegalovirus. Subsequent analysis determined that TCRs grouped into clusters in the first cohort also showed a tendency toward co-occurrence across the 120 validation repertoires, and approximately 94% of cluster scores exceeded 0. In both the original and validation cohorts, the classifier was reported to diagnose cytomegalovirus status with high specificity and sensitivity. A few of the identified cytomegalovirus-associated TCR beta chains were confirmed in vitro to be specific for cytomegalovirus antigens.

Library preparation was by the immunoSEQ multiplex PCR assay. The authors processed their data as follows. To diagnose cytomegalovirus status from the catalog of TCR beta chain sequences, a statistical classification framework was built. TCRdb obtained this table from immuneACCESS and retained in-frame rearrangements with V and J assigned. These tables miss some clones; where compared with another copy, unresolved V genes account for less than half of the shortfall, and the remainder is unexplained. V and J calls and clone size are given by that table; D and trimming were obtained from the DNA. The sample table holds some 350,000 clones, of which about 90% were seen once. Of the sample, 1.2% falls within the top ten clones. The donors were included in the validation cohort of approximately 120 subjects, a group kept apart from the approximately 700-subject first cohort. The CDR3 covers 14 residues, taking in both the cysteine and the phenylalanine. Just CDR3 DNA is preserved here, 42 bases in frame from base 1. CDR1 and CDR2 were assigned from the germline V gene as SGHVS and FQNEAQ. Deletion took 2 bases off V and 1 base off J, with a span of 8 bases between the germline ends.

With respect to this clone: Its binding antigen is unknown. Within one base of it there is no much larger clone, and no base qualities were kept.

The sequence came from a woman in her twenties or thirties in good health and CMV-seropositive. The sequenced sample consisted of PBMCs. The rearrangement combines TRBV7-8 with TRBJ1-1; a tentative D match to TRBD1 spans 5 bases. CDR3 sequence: CASSLYTGNTEAFF. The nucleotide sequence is TGTGCCAGCAGCTTATACACAGGGAACACTGAAGCTTTCTTT.